This T cell receptor beta chain was retrieved from a study of blood T cell repertoires in COVID-19. The assay was immunoSEQ multiplex PCR, and TCRdb's table has in-frame clones only and misses some. The sample consists of 150,000 or so clones, about 89% of them appearing once. This CDR3 region has 16 residues. Germline V CDR1 and CDR2: LNHDA, SQIVND (reference sequence). The trim removed 10 bases at V and 5 bases at J, leaving 16 bases unmatched. The TCR originated in a man older than 75 with acute or convalescent COVID-19. The chain carries TRBV19 and TRBJ2-2; TRBD1 agrees at 7 bases. The sample consisted of peripheral blood. CDR3 in amino acids: CATDQDPTGMTGELFF. As DNA, the CDR3 is TGTGCCACCGACCAAGACCCGACAGGGATGACCGGGGAGCTGTTTTTT. The variable domain in full, with the rest retrieved from reference TRBV19 and TRBJ2-2, is DGGITQSPKYLFRKEGQNVTLSCEQNLNHDAMYWYRQDPGQGLRLIYYSQIVNDFQKGDIAEGYSVSREKKESFPLTVTSAQKNPTAFYLCATDQDPTGMTGELFFGEGSRLTVL.